The sequence of this TCR beta chain was determined in a study of patients and donors after allogeneic stem cell transplantation. The CDR3 covers 14 residues. With 2 bases removed from V and 6 bases from J, the gap between germline ends came to 11 bases. The germline V gene has CDR1 MNHEY and CDR2 SVGAGI. This clonotype was recorded many times. In TCRdb, the RT-PCR reads were re-called with MiXCR into one record per CDR3 protein. The data show over 150,000 distinct CDR3 sequences, around 28% seen once. Sequencing input: blood, either unsorted or a sorted T cell fraction (not recorded which). The source of this sequence is a human donor who was either an allogeneic HSCT recipient or a stem cell or donor lymphocyte infusion donor (not recorded which). It is not recorded whose cells these are; they may come from a transplant donor. The V call is TRBV6-5, the J call TRBJ1-5, with a weak D call TRBD1 (5 bases). DNA of the CDR3: TGTGCCAGCAGTTACATGAAGGGGATTCAGCCCCAGCATTTT. This translates into CASSYMKGIQPQHF.